This TCR beta chain originates from a study of T cell responses to AZD1222 COVID-19 vaccine listed by TCRdb under 2021. Notes on the research overall: AZD1222 recipients given second doses at about 4 weeks or at about 12 weeks were pooled, since spike-specific TCR depth and breadth were not found to differ between the two schedules. Trial participants were enrolled by age into 18-55, 56-69 and 70-plus year subgroups, with around 150, 28 and 57 TCR-sequenced participants respectively. TCR sequencing was performed for approximately 240 trial participants, of whom some 200 were given two doses of AZD1222 and 26 were given two doses of MenACWY control vaccine.

In the case of this clone: What antigen it recognizes has not been identified. No much larger clonotype is one base removed from it; base qualities were not supplied.

This specimen's time point label, per the study, means: baseline before first vaccination. Samples from vaccinated people were obtained from the UK trials COV001 and COV002, which included a single-blind randomized controlled phase 2/3 trial of AZD1222 (ChAdOx1 nCoV-19) in healthy adults. For TCRbeta chain sequencing, PBMC samples were collected from trial participants at day 0 and at day 28 after the second dose. The CDR3 regions of human TCRbeta chains were subjected to immunosequencing. On the authors' methods: TCRs in the repertoires were compared against a reference library of SARS-CoV-2-specific TCRs that had been generated with the MIRA antigen-specificity platform. Breadth meant the fraction of unique TCRs that were SARS-CoV-2-associated, whereas depth meant the fraction of total T cells that were SARS-CoV-2-associated. Each spike-specific TCR was assigned to its reactive spike region and to a CD4 or CD8 class using the MIRA data. Log10-transformed breadth and depth values were compared by one-way ANOVA with Sidak's multiple comparisons tests. TCRdb's version of the immuneACCESS table is confined to in-frame rearrangements and falls short of the full clone set. An unresolved V gene accounts for under half of the shortfall where checked; the remainder is of unknown origin. The V and J calls and clone size are taken from that table; D and trimming were inferred from the DNA. In this sample the table shows some 200,000 clones, about 92% of which occur a single time. The top ten clones comprise about 3.9% of the sample.

Beyond this particular receptor, the publication reports: Conclusions about previously exposed vaccinees are limited, since just five or six AZD1222 recipients were seropositive for SARS-CoV-2 at baseline. No day 14 peak-response samples were available, so repertoires were characterized only after the peak T cell response. Epitopes outside the regions mutated in the B.1.351 and B.1.1.7 variants were reportedly recognized by nearly half of the unique spike-specific TCRs. After two AZD1222 doses, both the breadth and the depth of spike-specific TCRs were significantly higher than at day 0 and than in MenACWY recipients. The 56-69-year group was small, and its depth increase did not reach significance, likely because of low power. The vaccine-associated CD4 TCRs covered the entire spike protein, and the dominant responses fell in regions 160-218 and 743-854. Participants were mostly white British and included more females than males, and it was suggested by the authors that clonal diversity may have been underestimated.

There are 12 amino acids in the CDR3, from cysteine to phenylalanine inclusive. Just the 36-base CDR3 DNA is kept, in frame starting at base 1. Looking up the germline V gene yields CDR1 SGHRS and CDR2 YFSETQ. Trimming at the junction amounts to 4 bases on V and 13 bases on J, and the germline ends lie 17 bases apart. Sample: peripheral blood, taken on day 0 of AZD1222 vaccination. The TCR was taken from an adult in good health. In this chain, TRBV5-1 is recombined with TRBJ1-1; the D gene is unclear. The CDR3: CASSRVGLGDFF. The nucleotide sequence is given as TGCGCCAGCAGCCGGGTAGGCCTGGGCGATTTCTTT.